A selection of T cell receptor beta chains follows, all from one sample in a study of cytomegalovirus exposure and HLA in healthy donors. Here immunoSEQ multiplex PCR was the method, and the copy in TCRdb shows in-frame clones only, minus some. Of 140,000 or so clones listed, 76% were seen once; the top ten hold around 1.9%. The sample was PBMCs. All receptors derive from a man aged 40-50 years in good health and CMV-seronegative. The CDR3 runs from the conserved cysteine through the conserved F or W. D genes are given only for firm matches. Clone size appears in some rows only: once, few, many, or a class for an expanded clone.

clone size: -; D gene: -; V gene: TRBV13; J gene: TRBJ2-1; CDR3 protein: CASSSARGEQFF; CDR3 DNA: TGTGCCAGCAGCTCCGCGCGGGGTGAGCAGTTCTTC
clone size: -; D gene: -; V gene: TRBV11-1; J gene: TRBJ2-1; CDR3 protein: CASSTIGWAGISEQFF; CDR3 DNA: TGTGCCAGCAGCACTATTGGGTGGGCAGGGATTAGTGAGCAGTTCTTC
clone size: -; D gene: -; V gene: TRBV2; J gene: TRBJ2-3; CDR3 protein: CASSYGRASTDTQYF; CDR3 DNA: TGTGCCAGCAGTTATGGCAGGGCCAGCACAGATACGCAGTATTTT
clone size: -; D gene: -; V gene: TRBV28; J gene: TRBJ2-2; CDR3 protein: CASSSVRGIRTGELFF; CDR3 DNA: TGTGCCAGCAGTTCCGTCAGGGGTATTCGCACCGGGGAGCTGTTTTTT
clone size: -; D gene: -; V gene: TRBV6-1; J gene: TRBJ2-7; CDR3 protein: CASSEATVPYEQYF; CDR3 DNA: TGTGCCAGCAGTGAAGCAACAGTCCCCTACGAGCAGTACTTC
clone size: -; D gene: -; V gene: TRBV28; J gene: TRBJ1-2; CDR3 protein: CASSLEVNDGYTF; CDR3 DNA: TGTGCCAGCAGCCTCGAGGTAAACGATGGCTACACCTTC
clone size: -; D gene: TRBD2; V gene: TRBV7-3; J gene: TRBJ2-3; CDR3 protein: CASSLNSAGGTDTQYF; CDR3 DNA: TGTGCCAGCAGCTTAAATTCAGCGGGGGGCACAGATACGCAGTATTTT
clone size: -; D gene: TRBD2; V gene: TRBV7-8; J gene: TRBJ2-2; CDR3 protein: CASSPRSSGSKGSGELFF; CDR3 DNA: TGTGCCAGCAGCCCACGAAGTAGCGGGAGTAAGGGTAGCGGGGAGCTGTTTTTT
clone size: -; D gene: TRBD1; V gene: TRBV27; J gene: TRBJ1-1; CDR3 protein: CASSSLRGRVTRVAFF; CDR3 DNA: TGTGCCAGCAGTTCCCTCAGGGGGCGCGTAACCCGAGTGGCTTTCTTT
clone size: -; D gene: -; V gene: TRBV28; J gene: TRBJ1-2; CDR3 protein: CASDKGGGYTF; CDR3 DNA: TGTGCCAGCGATAAGGGAGGTGGCTACACCTTC
clone size: -; D gene: -; V gene: TRBV4-1; J gene: TRBJ1-4; CDR3 protein: CASSQVWGEKLFF; CDR3 DNA: TGCGCCAGCAGCCAAGTCTGGGGCGAAAAACTGTTTTTT
clone size: -; D gene: -; V gene: TRBV4-1; J gene: TRBJ2-7; CDR3 protein: CASSQITGYEQYF; CDR3 DNA: TGCGCCAGCAGCCAGATTACGGGATACGAGCAGTACTTC
clone size: -; D gene: -; V gene: TRBV10-3; J gene: TRBJ2-7; CDR3 protein: CAISDRQGGLEQYF; CDR3 DNA: TGTGCCATCAGTGACAGGCAGGGGGGTCTCGAGCAGTACTTC
clone size: -; D gene: TRBD2; V gene: TRBV15; J gene: TRBJ2-3; CDR3 protein: CATSSRPGLDTDTQYF; CDR3 DNA: TGTGCCACCAGCAGCCGCCCGGGACTAGACACAGATACGCAGTATTTT
clone size: -; D gene: -; V gene: TRBV6-1; J gene: TRBJ1-5; CDR3 protein: CASSGEPGGNQPQHF; CDR3 DNA: TGTGCCAGCAGTGGAGAACCCGGAGGCAATCAGCCCCAGCATTTT
clone size: -; D gene: TRBD1; V gene: TRBV23-1; J gene: TRBJ2-6; CDR3 protein: CASTYPDRGVASGANGLTF; CDR3 DNA: TGCGCCAGCACCTACCCAGACAGGGGAGTCGCCTCTGGGGCCAACGGCCTGACTTTC
clone size: -; D gene: TRBD1; V gene: TRBV7-9; J gene: TRBJ2-5; CDR3 protein: CSSSLEDREETQYF; CDR3 DNA: TGTTCCAGCAGCTTAGAGGACAGGGAAGAGACCCAGTACTTC
clone size: -; D gene: TRBD2; V gene: TRBV5-1; J gene: TRBJ2-3; CDR3 protein: CASSFYPTSGTDTQYF; CDR3 DNA: TGCGCCAGCAGTTTTTACCCGACTAGCGGTACAGATACGCAGTATTTT
clone size: few; D gene: -; V gene: TRBV11-2; J gene: TRBJ2-7; CDR3 protein: CASSLDPLVQYF; CDR3 DNA: TGTGCCAGCAGCTTAGATCCCCTCGTGCAGTACTTC
clone size: -; D gene: -; V gene: TRBV14; J gene: TRBJ2-3; CDR3 protein: CASSQDHRDTQYF; CDR3 DNA: TGTGCCAGCAGCCAAGATCACAGGGATACGCAGTATTTT
clone size: few; D gene: TRBD2; V gene: TRBV4-2; J gene: TRBJ2-3; CDR3 protein: CASSQEPGTSVTDTQYF; CDR3 DNA: TGTGCCAGCAGCCAGGAACCGGGGACTAGCGTCACGGATACGCAGTATTTT
clone size: -; D gene: -; V gene: TRBV12-5; J gene: TRBJ2-7; CDR3 protein: CASGPEDYYEQYF; CDR3 DNA: TGTGCTAGTGGTCCCGAAGACTACTACGAGCAGTACTTC
clone size: -; D gene: -; V gene: TRBV7-9; J gene: TRBJ1-5; CDR3 protein: CASSGQDVSNQPQHF; CDR3 DNA: TGTGCCAGCAGCGGCCAGGATGTAAGCAATCAGCCCCAGCATTTT
clone size: -; D gene: TRBD2; V gene: TRBV19; J gene: TRBJ2-1; CDR3 protein: CASSLRGGSYNEQFF; CDR3 DNA: TGTGCCAGTAGTCTCCGGGGAGGGAGCTACAATGAGCAGTTCTTC
clone size: -; D gene: TRBD2; V gene: TRBV7-2; J gene: TRBJ2-2; CDR3 protein: CASSLVAGGRNTGELFF; CDR3 DNA: TGTGCCAGCAGCTTAGTAGCGGGGGGTCGGAACACCGGGGAGCTGTTTTTT
clone size: -; D gene: -; V gene: TRBV4-2; J gene: TRBJ2-7; CDR3 protein: CASSQPAQVYGNEQYF; CDR3 DNA: TGTGCCAGCAGCCAACCCGCACAGGTTTATGGCAACGAGCAGTACTTC
clone size: -; D gene: TRBD2; V gene: TRBV6-1; J gene: TRBJ2-7; CDR3 protein: CASIRLAGETYEQYF; CDR3 DNA: TGTGCCAGCATTCGGCTAGCGGGAGAAACTTACGAGCAGTACTTC
clone size: -; D gene: TRBD1; V gene: TRBV30; J gene: TRBJ1-6; CDR3 protein: CAWLTGGNSPLHF; CDR3 DNA: TGTGCCTGGCTAACAGGGGGCAATTCACCCCTCCACTTT
clone size: -; D gene: TRBD2; V gene: TRBV4-1; J gene: TRBJ2-3; CDR3 protein: CASSQSFLAGDYF; CDR3 DNA: TGCGCCAGCAGCCAAAGCTTCTTAGCGGGAGACTATTTT
clone size: -; D gene: -; V gene: TRBV4-1; J gene: TRBJ2-6; CDR3 protein: CASSQGGGRSSGANVLTF; CDR3 DNA: TGCGCCAGCAGCCAAGGAGGAGGCCGAAGCTCTGGGGCCAACGTCCTGACTTTC
clone size: -; D gene: TRBD2; V gene: TRBV5-1; J gene: TRBJ2-7; CDR3 protein: CASSYGGGAYEQYF; CDR3 DNA: TGCGCCAGCAGCTACGGCGGGGGGGCCTACGAGCAGTACTTC
clone size: -; D gene: -; V gene: TRBV5-1; J gene: TRBJ2-7; CDR3 protein: CASSFSGTNYEQYF; CDR3 DNA: TGCGCCAGCAGCTTCTCCGGGACAAACTACGAGCAGTACTTC
clone size: -; D gene: TRBD2; V gene: TRBV27; J gene: TRBJ2-1; CDR3 protein: CASSWAGGGHEQFF; CDR3 DNA: TGTGCCAGCAGTTGGGCGGGAGGAGGTCATGAGCAGTTCTTC
clone size: -; D gene: -; V gene: TRBV6-5; J gene: TRBJ2-5; CDR3 protein: CASSYLGAETQYF; CDR3 DNA: TGTGCCAGCAGTTACTTGGGGGCAGAGACCCAGTACTTC
clone size: -; D gene: TRBD1; V gene: TRBV7-9; J gene: TRBJ2-1; CDR3 protein: CATTGGEGEQFF; CDR3 DNA: TGTGCCACGACAGGGGGCGAGGGTGAGCAGTTCTTC
clone size: once; D gene: TRBD1; V gene: TRBV28; J gene: TRBJ1-1; CDR3 protein: CASITGTGGFNTEAFF; CDR3 DNA: TGTGCCAGCATCACCGGGACAGGGGGCTTTAACACTGAAGCTTTCTTT
clone size: few; D gene: -; V gene: TRBV7-9; J gene: TRBJ1-4; CDR3 protein: CASSAAGGGEKLFF; CDR3 DNA: TGTGCCAGCAGTGCCGCGGGGGGAGGTGAAAAACTGTTTTTT
clone size: -; D gene: -; V gene: TRBV7-2; J gene: TRBJ2-1; CDR3 protein: CASSSPQGYNEQFF; CDR3 DNA: TGTGCCAGCAGCTCCCCTCAGGGGTACAATGAGCAGTTCTTC
clone size: -; D gene: -; V gene: TRBV4-1; J gene: TRBJ2-1; CDR3 protein: CASSQVGGTGTYNEQFF; CDR3 DNA: TGCGCCAGCAGCCAAGTGGGAGGGACAGGTACCTACAATGAGCAGTTCTTC
clone size: -; D gene: TRBD2; V gene: TRBV4-1; J gene: TRBJ2-7; CDR3 protein: CASSQEPGLAYEQYF; CDR3 DNA: TGCGCCAGCAGCCAAGAACCGGGACTAGCTTACGAGCAGTACTTC
clone size: -; D gene: -; V gene: TRBV7-6; J gene: TRBJ2-1; CDR3 protein: CASSPAGAYNNEQFF; CDR3 DNA: TGTGCCAGCAGCCCCGCGGGCGCCTACAACAATGAGCAGTTCTTC
clone size: -; D gene: TRBD1; V gene: TRBV6-1; J gene: TRBJ2-2; CDR3 protein: CAAGGRTGELFF; CDR3 DNA: TGTGCGGCAGGGGGCCGCACCGGGGAGCTGTTTTTT
clone size: -; D gene: -; V gene: TRBV6-1; J gene: TRBJ2-3; CDR3 protein: CASSGLPTGSATDTQYF; CDR3 DNA: TGTGCCAGCAGTGGACTGCCTACAGGGTCCGCCACAGATACGCAGTATTTT
clone size: few; D gene: -; V gene: TRBV5-6; J gene: TRBJ2-2; CDR3 protein: CASRRTEPTGELFF; CDR3 DNA: TGTGCCAGCAGGAGGACAGAGCCCACCGGGGAGCTGTTTTTT
clone size: -; D gene: -; V gene: TRBV21-1; J gene: TRBJ2-7; CDR3 protein: CASSPGTGYEQYF; CDR3 DNA: TGTGCCAGCAGCCCCGGGACAGGGTACGAGCAGTACTTC
clone size: -; D gene: -; V gene: TRBV5-1; J gene: TRBJ2-1; CDR3 protein: CASSGRSRSGGNEQFF; CDR3 DNA: TGCGCCAGCAGTGGCAGGAGTCGATCCGGGGGAAATGAGCAGTTCTTC